This T cell receptor (beta chain) was observed in a study of T cell responses to AZD1222 COVID-19 vaccine. Study-level findings and limits: No day 14 peak samples; only post-peak repertoires were characterized. Most donors were white British, females outnumbered males, and clonal diversity was possibly underestimated. It was only a handful of AZD1222 recipients who were seropositive at baseline.

Comments on this clone: The antigen remains unidentified. The same CDR3 can be traced to other DNA sequences in this sample.

Some clones are missing from TCRdb's copy, which holds only in-frame ones; the method was immunoSEQ multiplex PCR. Among approximately 260,000 clones listed, 85% to 95% were seen once. V was shortened by 3 bases and J by 0 bases, with 5 bases between the two germline ends. Germline lookup yields CDR1 KGHSH and CDR2 LQKENI. The CDR3 totals 13 residues. The clonotype comes from an adult in good health. The rearrangement joins TRBV18 to TRBJ1-1; D not certain. The material was peripheral blood, obtained on day 0 of AZD1222 vaccination. CDR3 sequence reads: CASSPDMNTEAFF. The CDR3 bases are TGTGCCAGCTCACCTGACATGAACACTGAAGCTTTCTTT. Full variable domain (remainder filled in from reference TRBV18 and TRBJ1-1): NAGVMQNPRHLVRRRGQEARLRCSPMKGHSHVYWYRQLPEEGLKFMVYLQKENIIDESGMPKERFSAEFPKEGPSILRIQQVVRGDSAAYFCASSPDMNTEAFFGQGTRLTVV.